This TCR beta chain was documented in a study of T cells after posttransplantation cyclophosphamide. Generated by immunoSEQ multiplex PCR, the TCRdb table keeps only in-frame clones and is missing some. This sample has 51,000 or so clones, with roughly 94% found just once. As for this clone: The antigen remains unidentified.

This related bone marrow graft donor gave peripheral blood on the day of marrow donation. Notes on the study in general: Tissue-infiltrating T cells from skin or gut overlapped little with blood T cells. Later post-transplant blood repertoires were often dominated by donor CD8+ memory clones. Recipient CMV seropositivity and CMV reactivation strongly tracked TRB clonality.

This clonotype was obtained from a woman aged 25-40 years in good health and a related stem cell transplant donor. The sample consisted of PBMCs.

The CDR3 region has the DNA TGTGCCAGCAGTGCCCGCCGGCCGGCGGGGGGGCGCACAGATACGCAGTATTTT. Translating it yields CASSARRPAGGRTDTQYF. The J gene is TRBJ2-3, the V gene TRBV6-4; 9 nucleotides agree with TRBD2. Germline trimming cut 4 bases from V and 1 base from J; bases unmatched to any gene: 12. From germline, CDR1 is MRHNA and CDR2 SNTAGT. CDR3 length: 18 amino acids.